These 8 T cell receptor beta chains share one sample of origin, sequenced in a study of OX40 agonist ivuxolimab in advanced cancers. Profiled with immunoSEQ multiplex PCR; TCRdb holds only in-frame clones, not every one. The profile shows 35,000 to 45,000 clones, approximately 86% of them singletons. The sample in question was CD4+ or CD8+ T cells sorted from blood, obtained in a trial of the OX40 agonist ivuxolimab. These receptor sequences come from an adult with an advanced solid tumor such as melanoma, head and neck, liver or kidney cancer.

The chain links TRBV2 to TRBJ2-2, with 7 bases identical to TRBD2. Trimming removed 1 base from V and 3 bases from J; junction bases left unmatched: 2. CDR1 and CDR2 (germline): SNHLY, FYNNEI. This CDR3 is built from 15 residues. CDR3 nucleotide sequence: TGTGCCAGCAGTGAAGGCGGGAGCGACACCGGGGAGCTGTTTTTT. Amino acid sequence: CASSEGGSDTGELFF.

This chain uses TRBV11-2 with TRBJ2-5; no clear D. The germline CDR1 and CDR2 sequences are SGHAT and FQNNGV. The CDR3 runs to 14 residues. V gave up 7 bases and J gave up 2 bases, with 14 bases separating them. CDR3 DNA sequence: TGTGCCAGCACCCATAGAGTCAAACAAGAGACCCAGTACTTC. Translation gives CASTHRVKQETQYF.

The chain joins TRBV6-1 to TRBJ2-3, with a weak D call TRBD1 (5 bases). The CDR3 spans 14 residues. CDR1 is MNHNS, CDR2 SASEGT, per germline. V lost 1 base and J lost 4, with 9 bases in between. This chain's CDR3 is CASSEEGSADTQYF. In DNA form, the CDR3 reads TGTGCCAGCAGTGAAGAGGGGTCCGCAGATACGCAGTATTTT.

This clone appeared a single time. V is TRBV5-1 and J is TRBJ1-1; D perhaps matches TRBD1 (6 bases). The germline CDR1 and CDR2 sequences are SGHRS and YFSETQ. Deletions cut 2 bases from V and 5 bases from J, with 13 bases between. The CDR3 has 14 amino acids. The CDR3 spells CASSFYGGATEAFF. The CDR3, as DNA: TGCGCCAGCAGCTTCTATGGGGGCGCGACTGAAGCTTTCTTT.

This clone has only one observation. This sequence joins TRBV5-5 and TRBJ2-1; no clear D. V dropped 1 base and J dropped 2 bases, with 10 bases sitting between them. The germline CDR1 and CDR2 sequences are SGHKS and YYEKEE (reference sequence). This CDR3 has 15 amino acids. The DNA of the CDR3 is TGTGCCAGCAGCTTGTTGGACCTTACCTACAATGAGCAGTTCTTC. This translates into CASSLLDLTYNEQFF.

The chain couples TRBV9 to TRBJ2-1; possible D gene TRBD2, 7 bases. With 0 bases removed from V and 0 bases from J, the gap between germline ends came to 10 bases. From germline, CDR1 is SGDLS and CDR2 YYNGEE. The CDR3 is 16 residues long. The CDR3, as DNA: TGTGCCAGCAGCGTAGGGGGGGGCACCTCCTACAATGAGCAGTTCTTC. Translated: CASSVGGGTSYNEQFF.

The rearrangement joins TRBV5-6 to TRBJ1-5; D gene ambiguous. The germline V and J ends were trimmed by 0 bases and 6 bases, with 7 bases remaining between them. This CDR3 is 13 amino acids long. CDR1 is SGHDT, CDR2 YYEEEE, per germline. The CDR3 here is CASSLGNRQPQHF. CDR3 nucleotides: TGTGCCAGCAGCTTGGGAAATCGTCAGCCCCAGCATTTT.

The chain links TRBV27 to TRBJ2-3, with D possibly matching TRBD2 (5 bases). This CDR3 region has 16 residues. Germline values: CDR1 MNHEY, CDR2 SMNVEV (reference sequence). Trimming removed 6 bases from V and 2 bases from J, with 18 bases in between. CDR3 in DNA: TGTGCCAGCAGCCCAGGATTCCGGGGATACACAGATACGCAGTATTTT. This codes for CASSPGFRGYTDTQYF.